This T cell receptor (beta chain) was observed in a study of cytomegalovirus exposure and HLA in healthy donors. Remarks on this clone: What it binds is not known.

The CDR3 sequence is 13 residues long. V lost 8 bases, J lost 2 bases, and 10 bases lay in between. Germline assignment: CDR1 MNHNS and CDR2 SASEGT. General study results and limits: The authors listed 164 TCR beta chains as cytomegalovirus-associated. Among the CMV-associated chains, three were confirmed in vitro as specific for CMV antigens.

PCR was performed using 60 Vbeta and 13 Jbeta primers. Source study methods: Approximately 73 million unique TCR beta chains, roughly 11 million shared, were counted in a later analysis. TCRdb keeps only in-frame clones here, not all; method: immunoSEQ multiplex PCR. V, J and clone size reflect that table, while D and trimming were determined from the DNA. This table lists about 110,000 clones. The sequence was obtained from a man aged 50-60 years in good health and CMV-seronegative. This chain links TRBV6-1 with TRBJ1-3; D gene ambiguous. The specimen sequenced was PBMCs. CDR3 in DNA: TGTGCCAGCTCGGTGCGGGCTGGAAACACCATATATTTT. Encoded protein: CASSVRAGNTIYF.